The rows below give T cell receptor beta chains drawn from one sample of a study of shared clonotypes between healthy human individuals. Only in-frame clones appear in the TCRdb table, and some are missing; sequencing was by immunoSEQ multiplex PCR. The data show 2 million to 3 million clones, 93% seen once. Sequencing input: naive CD4+ T cells from PBMCs. The origin of the receptors is a man aged 18-30 years in good health. Some clones in this sample may be carry-over from other donors' samples. The CDR3 runs from the conserved cysteine through the conserved F or W. Fields, in order: J gene, V gene, CDR3 protein.

>TRBJ2-1|TRBV7-6
CASSLGLAARQAEQFF
>TRBJ2-1|TRBV6-1
CASSGLPGREDYNEQFF
>TRBJ2-1|TRBV5-1
CASSLGGQRSNEQFF
>TRBJ2-1|TRBV18
CASSLPSDRGNEQFF
>TRBJ1-1|TRBV11-3
CASSLDRRGTAFF
>TRBJ1-2|TRBV28
CASSLSPTHYGYTF
>TRBJ2-1|TRBV7-3
CASSLTISHEQFF
>TRBJ2-7|TRBV18
CASRVEHEQYF
>TRBJ2-5|TRBV11-1
CASRGVGIQETQYF
>TRBJ1-5|TRBV6-6
CASSYTTGAVDQPQHF
>TRBJ1-2|TRBV5-6
CASSPRQGSYGYTF
>TRBJ2-2|TRBV29-1
CSVEAQGRAGELFF
>TRBJ1-1|TRBV29-1
CSGGQGGNTEAFF
>TRBJ1-4|TRBV5-4
CASSPNTNEKLFF
>TRBJ1-5|TRBV6-1
CASSEGRLGSKPQHF
>TRBJ1-4|TRBV15
CATSGRSGEKLFF
>TRBJ2-1|TRBV6-5
CASSFSQRGYNEQFF
>TRBJ1-2|TRBV7-9
CASSPPVAPFGYTF
>TRBJ1-1|TRBV19
CASRSDRSQARGTEAFF
>TRBJ2-1|TRBV28
CASSIRDRVSAEQFF
>TRBJ2-3|TRBV25-1
CASSADRGSDTDTQYF
>TRBJ2-2|TRBV7-2
CASSLWGDGELFF
>TRBJ2-5|TRBV29-1
CSASGDQETQYF
>TRBJ1-2|TRBV29-1
CSVGAGQGAGYTF
>TRBJ1-2|TRBV18
CASSTDSTNYGYTF
>TRBJ1-1|TRBV29-1
CSVGGDTTNTEAFF
>TRBJ1-1|TRBV5-1
CASRPARGVMNTEAFF
>TRBJ1-2|TRBV30
CAWSTPDRAWGYTF
>TRBJ2-1|TRBV11-3
CASGVSSYNEQFF
>TRBJ2-7|TRBV9
CASSVLDSTYEQYF
>TRBJ1-1|TRBV14
CASSRGGAAVRDGAFF
>TRBJ1-2|TRBV6-6
CAVLREPWGPYGYTF
>TRBJ1-5|TRBV5-6
CASRKMGSNQPQHF
>TRBJ1-4|TRBV7-2
CASSRGGAEKLFF
>TRBJ2-6|TRBV5-4
CASSIPGQKISGANVLTF
>TRBJ2-2|TRBV5-1
CASNADAPGELFF
>TRBJ2-1|TRBV5-4
CASSLMYSQGDEQFF
>TRBJ1-1|TRBV10-3
CAISTGQGEAFF
>TRBJ2-2|TRBV18
CASSYWITGELFF
>TRBJ2-5|TRBV7-9
CASSLGTGQETQYF
>TRBJ1-1|TRBV28
CASSLGRRGSFF
>TRBJ2-7|TRBV9
CASSLSWGWGFEQYF
>TRBJ2-1|TRBV25-1
CASSETPVPTGKEFF
>TRBJ2-4|TRBV18
CASSSPAKNIQYF
>TRBJ2-1|TRBV10-1
CASSELAGGYNEQFF